The entry below gives a single T cell receptor beta chain sequence along with its context. This sample is part of a study of blood T cell repertoires in COVID-19. Participants were aged about 18 to 95 years, lived in some 23 US areas, and enrolled virtually. Assignment of participants to cohorts was predicated upon participant-reported clinical history. Two negative PCRs, clearance, or symptom resolution were required of recovered Cohort 3 donors. Germline V gene data show CDR1 as SGHDT and CDR2 as YYEEEE. V was clipped by 0 bases and J by 9 bases; unmatched bases: 3. The CDR3 is 15 residues long. How the authors handled the data: Nucleated cell counts were estimated from reference gene primer amplification. Repertoires were generated with immunoSEQ multiplex PCR, while TCRdb's copy carries only in-frame clones and drops some. V, J and clone size are taken as reported in that table, and D and trimming were inferred from the DNA itself. Here the sample spans a few hundred thousand clones, roughly 89% being singletons.

The sequenced material came from PBMCs or T cells enriched from blood (not recorded which). J is TRBJ1-6 and V is TRBV5-6; TRBD1 aligns across 10 bases. The TCR sequence derives from a woman in her twenties or thirties who had recovered from COVID-19. The CDR3 coding sequence is TGTGCCAGCAGCTTGGGCCGGGACAGGGGTTCACCCCTCCACTTT. It yields the protein CASSLGRDRGSPLHF.